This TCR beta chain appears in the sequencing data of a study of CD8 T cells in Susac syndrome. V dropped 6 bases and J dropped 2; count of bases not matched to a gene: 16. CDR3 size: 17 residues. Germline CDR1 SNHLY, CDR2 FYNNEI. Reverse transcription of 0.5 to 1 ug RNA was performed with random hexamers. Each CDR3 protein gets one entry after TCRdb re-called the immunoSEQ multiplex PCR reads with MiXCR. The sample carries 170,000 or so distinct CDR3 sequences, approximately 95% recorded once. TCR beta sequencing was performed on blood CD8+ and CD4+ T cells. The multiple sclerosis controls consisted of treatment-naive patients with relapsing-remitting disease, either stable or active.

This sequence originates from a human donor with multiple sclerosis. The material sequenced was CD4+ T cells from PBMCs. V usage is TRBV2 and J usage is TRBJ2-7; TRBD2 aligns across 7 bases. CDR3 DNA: TGTGCCAGCAGGGGGCTTAAATCCGGGACTACTCCCTACGAGCAGTACTTC. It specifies CASRGLKSGTTPYEQYF.